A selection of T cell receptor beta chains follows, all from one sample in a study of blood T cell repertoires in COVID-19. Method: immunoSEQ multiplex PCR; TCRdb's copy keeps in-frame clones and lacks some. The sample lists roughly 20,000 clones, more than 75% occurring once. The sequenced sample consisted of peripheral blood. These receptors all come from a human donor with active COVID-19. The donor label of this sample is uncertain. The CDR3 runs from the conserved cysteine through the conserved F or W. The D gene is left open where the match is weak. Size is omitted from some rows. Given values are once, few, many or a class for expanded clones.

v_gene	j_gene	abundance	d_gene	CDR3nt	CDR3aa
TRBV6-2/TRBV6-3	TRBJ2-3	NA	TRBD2	TGTGCCAGCAGTCTGGCTAGCGGGACGACAGATACGCAGTATTTT	CASSLASGTTDTQYF
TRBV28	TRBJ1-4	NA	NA	TGTGCCAGCAGTTTAGGAGGGAATAATGAAAAACTGTTTTTT	CASSLGGNNEKLFF
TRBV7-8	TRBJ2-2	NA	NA	TGTGCCAGCAGCAATGACAGATGGAACACCGGGGAGCTGTTTTTT	CASSNDRWNTGELFF
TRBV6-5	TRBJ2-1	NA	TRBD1	TGTGCCAGCAGTCAGAGGACAGGGACTCATGAGCAGTTCTTC	CASSQRTGTHEQFF
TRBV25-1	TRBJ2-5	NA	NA	TGTGCCAGCAGTGTTGGCGGGCAAGAGACCCAGTACTTC	CASSVGGQETQYF
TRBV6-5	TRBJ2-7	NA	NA	TGTGCCAGCGCCCTCGAGTCCTACGAGCAGTACTTC	CASALESYEQYF
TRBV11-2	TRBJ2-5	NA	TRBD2	TGTGCCAGCAGCCCCTGGACTAGCGGGGGGGCAGAGACCCAGTACTTC	CASSPWTSGGAETQYF
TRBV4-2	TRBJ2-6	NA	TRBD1	TGTGCCAGCAGCCCGGACAGGGTTGTTAACTCTGGGGCCAACGTCCTGACTTTC	CASSPDRVVNSGANVLTF
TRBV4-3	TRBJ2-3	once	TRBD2	TGCGCCAGCAGCCGAGTGAGGACTAGCGGGAGGGGCACAGATACGCAGTATTTT	CASSRVRTSGRGTDTQYF
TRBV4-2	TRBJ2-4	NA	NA	TGTGCCAGCAGCCAATTGGAGCGGCGGAGCATTCAGTACTTC	CASSQLERRSIQYF
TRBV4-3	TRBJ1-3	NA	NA	TGCGCCAGCAGCCAAGCATCCGGGGTTGGAAACACCATATATTTT	CASSQASGVGNTIYF
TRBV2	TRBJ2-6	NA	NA	TGTGCCAGCATCGCACAGACGTCTGGGGCCAACGTCCTGACTTTC	CASIAQTSGANVLTF
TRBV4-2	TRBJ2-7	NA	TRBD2	TGTGCCAGCAGCCAAGATCAGACTAGCGGGGCCTACGAGCAGTACTTC	CASSQDQTSGAYEQYF
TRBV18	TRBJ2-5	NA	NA	TGTGCCAGCTCACCCGATACTCAAGAGACCCAGTACTTC	CASSPDTQETQYF
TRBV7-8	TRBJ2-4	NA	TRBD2	TGTGCCAGCAGCTTAGGAGGCGGGGGGGTAAAAAACATTCAGTACTTC	CASSLGGGGVKNIQYF
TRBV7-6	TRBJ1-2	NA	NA	TGTGCCAGCAGCTCCAGCCCGGGTTCAAACTATGGCTACACCTTC	CASSSSPGSNYGYTF
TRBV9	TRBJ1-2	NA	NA	TGTGCCAGCAGCGGGGGACTAGGGGCACACTATGGCTACACCTTC	CASSGGLGAHYGYTF
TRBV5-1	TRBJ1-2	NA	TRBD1	TGCGCCAGCAGCTTGGCGGGGGGACAGGGATATGGCTACACCTTC	CASSLAGGQGYGYTF
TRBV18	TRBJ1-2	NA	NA	TGTGCCAGCTCACCACCGGGAGGGAGGGACTATGGCTACACCTTC	CASSPPGGRDYGYTF
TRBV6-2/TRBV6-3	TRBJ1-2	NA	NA	TGTGCCAGCAGTTACTCGATGTTCAGGGGTAGATTCAACTATGGCTACACCTTC	CASSYSMFRGRFNYGYTF
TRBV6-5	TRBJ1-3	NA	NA	TGTGCCAGCAGTTATTCCGTCGGCTCTGGAAACACCATATATTTT	CASSYSVGSGNTIYF
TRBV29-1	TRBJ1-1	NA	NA	TGCAGCGTTCAAAAGGGGGGGCTTACTGAAGCTTTCTTT	CSVQKGGLTEAFF
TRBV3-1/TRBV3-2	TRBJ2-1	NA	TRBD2	TGTGCCAGCAGCCAAGTGACTAGCAGTGCCTACAATGAGCAGTTCTTC	CASSQVTSSAYNEQFF
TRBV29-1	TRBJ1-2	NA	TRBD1	TGCAGCGTCGGGACAGGGAGGAACTATGGCTACACCTTC	CSVGTGRNYGYTF
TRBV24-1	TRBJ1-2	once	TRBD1	TGTGCCACCAGTGACACCGACAGGGCCTATGGCTACACCTTC	CATSDTDRAYGYTF
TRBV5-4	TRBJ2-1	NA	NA	TGTGCCAGCAGCTTGATGGCAGGGCCCAATGAGCAGTTCTTC	CASSLMAGPNEQFF
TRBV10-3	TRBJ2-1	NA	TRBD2	TGTGCCATCAGTGAGACTAGCGGGGACAATGAGCAGTTCTTC	CAISETSGDNEQFF
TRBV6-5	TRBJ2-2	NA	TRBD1	TGTGCCAGCAGTACGCCGGACAGGGGGCTGTTTTTT	CASSTPDRGLFF
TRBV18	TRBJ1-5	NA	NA	TGTGCCAGCTCACCAGGACAGAGTAGCAATCAGCCCCAGCATTTT	CASSPGQSSNQPQHF
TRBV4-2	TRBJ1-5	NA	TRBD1	TGTGCCAGCAGCCTCACGACAGGGACCCAGCCCCAGCATTTT	CASSLTTGTQPQHF
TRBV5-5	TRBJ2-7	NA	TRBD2	TGTGCCAGCAGCAAATTAGCGGGAGGGCCTCTCGAGCAGTACTTC	CASSKLAGGPLEQYF
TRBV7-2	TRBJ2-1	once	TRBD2	TGTGCCAGCAGCTTAATCCGAGCGGGGAGTAACAATGAGCAGTTCTTC	CASSLIRAGSNNEQFF
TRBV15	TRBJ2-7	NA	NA	TGTGCCACCAGCAGAGAACTCGGCGAGCAGTACTTC	CATSRELGEQYF
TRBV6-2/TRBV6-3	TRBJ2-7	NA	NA	TGTGCCAGCAGTTACTCGCGGTCCTACGAGCAGTACTTC	CASSYSRSYEQYF
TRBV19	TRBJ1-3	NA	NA	TGTGCCAGTAGTATAGGGCACCTTAACTCTGGAAACACCATATATTTT	CASSIGHLNSGNTIYF
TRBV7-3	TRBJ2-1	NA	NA	TGTGCCAGCAGCTTAACCCCGGACCCGGGAAGCGATGAGCAGTTCTTC	CASSLTPDPGSDEQFF
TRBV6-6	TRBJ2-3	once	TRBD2	TGTGCCAGCAGTTCCGCGGGAGGGCCTGATACGCAGTATTTT	CASSSAGGPDTQYF
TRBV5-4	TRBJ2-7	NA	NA	TGTGCCAGCAGCCCAGATAACGAGGGCACTTACGAGCAGTACTTC	CASSPDNEGTYEQYF
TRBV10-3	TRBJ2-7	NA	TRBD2	TGTGCCATCAGTGGACTAGCGGATTACGAGCAGTACTTC	CAISGLADYEQYF
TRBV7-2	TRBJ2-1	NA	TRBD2	TGTGCCAGCAGCTCGGGACTAGCGGGGGGGCTTGAGCAGTTCTTC	CASSSGLAGGLEQFF
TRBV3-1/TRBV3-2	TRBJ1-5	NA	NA	TGTGCCAGCAGCCAAGGTCGGGGGATCCGGGGGAGCCGGGGGCCCCAGCATTTT	CASSQGRGIRGSRGPQHF
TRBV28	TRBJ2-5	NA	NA	TGTGCCAGCAGCTTTACAGGGTCCCAGGAGACCCAGTACTTC	CASSFTGSQETQYF
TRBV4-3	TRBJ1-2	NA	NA	TGCGCCAGCAGCCAAGATCTGACCGCTCGGGGTGGCTACACCTTC	CASSQDLTARGGYTF
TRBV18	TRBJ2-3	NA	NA	TGTGCCAGCTCACCAAGGGGGGATACGCAGTATTTT	CASSPRGDTQYF
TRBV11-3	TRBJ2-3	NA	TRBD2	TGTGCCAGCCGGGCGGGAGCGGGAGGTGCCGGGACGCAGTATTTT	CASRAGAGGAGTQYF
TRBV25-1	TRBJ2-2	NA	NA	TGTGCCAGCAGTCTCCCAGGGATGGTCGGGGAGCTGTTTTTT	CASSLPGMVGELFF
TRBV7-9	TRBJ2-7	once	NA	TGTGCCAGCAGCCCTCGGAGGGGCGAGCAGTACTTC	CASSPRRGEQYF
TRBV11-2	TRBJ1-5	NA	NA	TGTGCCAGCAGCTTATATAAAATTGGGGGGAGGTTAGGCAATCAGCCCCAGCATTTT	CASSLYKIGGRLGNQPQHF
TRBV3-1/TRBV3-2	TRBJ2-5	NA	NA	TGTGCCAGCAGCCAAGGTGGGCCGACCCTCCAAGAGACCCAGTACTTC	CASSQGGPTLQETQYF
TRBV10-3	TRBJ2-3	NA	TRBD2	TGTGCCATCAGTGAGTCGATGTGGGCTAGCGGACCCACAGATACGCAGTATTTT	CAISESMWASGPTDTQYF
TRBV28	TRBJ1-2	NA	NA	TGTGCCAGCAGTTTAAGCAGGACAAACTATGGCTACACCTTC	CASSLSRTNYGYTF
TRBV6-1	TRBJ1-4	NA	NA	TGTGCCAGCAGTGAACAGCCAGGGTTGAATGAAAAACTGTTTTTT	CASSEQPGLNEKLFF
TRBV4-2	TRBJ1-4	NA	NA	TGTGCCAGCAGCCTCGGCGGCACTAATGAAAAACTGTTTTTT	CASSLGGTNEKLFF
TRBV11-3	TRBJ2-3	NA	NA	TGTGCCAGCAGTTCCTCTAGCGGCACAGATACGCAGTATTTT	CASSSSSGTDTQYF